One sample yielded the 23 T cell receptor beta chains listed below, sequenced in a study of identical twins. MiXCR, run by TCRdb on the 5' RACE reads, gives a single entry per CDR3 protein. The sample consists of some 300,000 distinct CDR3 sequences, roughly 12% of them appearing once. This sample also belongs to another study, concerning yellow fever vaccine responses in identical twins.

The sequenced sample was CD8+ T cells sorted from blood. The source of these receptors is a woman between 18 and 29 years old in good health.

This clonotype turned up a few times. The genes are TRBV20-1 and TRBJ2-7; 7 bases align to TRBD2. The germline gives CDR1 DFQATT, CDR2 SNEGSKA (reference sequence). This CDR3 has 14 residues. V was pared by 1 base and J by 0 bases, with 3 bases of the junction left unmatched. CDR3 nucleotide sequence: TGCAGTGCTAGAGTTGCGGGAGACTCCTACGAGCAGTACTTC. It encodes CSARVAGDSYEQYF.

This clonotype was recorded a few times. Written as DNA, the CDR3 is TGTGCCAGCATCACAAGGGCGCGGGTCACCGGGGAGCTGTTTTTT. This gives the protein CASITRARVTGELFF. The V call is TRBV6-1, the J call TRBJ2-2, with D tentatively TRBD2 (5 bases). V was clipped by 7 bases and J by 4 bases, with 16 bases between them. The CDR3 consists of 15 residues. The V gene's germline CDR1 is MNHNS and CDR2 SASEGT.

The chain is built from TRBV20-1 and TRBJ2-7; D is uncertain. The CDR3 contains 14 residues. The V gene lost 0 bases and the J gene lost 0 bases, with 9 bases spanning the gap. Germline loops: CDR1 DFQATT, CDR2 SNEGSKA (reference sequence). CDR3 sequence: CSARDIGLSYEQYF. CDR3 DNA sequence: TGCAGTGCTAGAGATATAGGCCTCTCCTACGAGCAGTACTTC.

This clonotype has a handful of counts. The J gene is TRBJ2-7, the V gene TRBV10-3; a weak D match, TRBD1 (5 bases). This CDR3 is built from 11 residues. Germline-derived CDR1 and CDR2 are ENHRY and SYGVKD. V gave up 8 bases and J gave up 3 bases, with 8 bases separating them. The CDR3, as DNA: TGTGCCATCGGGGCAAACTACGAGCAGTACTTC. It specifies CAIGANYEQYF.

The chain joins TRBV27 to TRBJ2-3; D possibly corresponds to TRBD2 (7 bases). Per germline, CDR1 MNHEY and CDR2 SMNVEV (reference sequence). CDR3 length: 16 amino acids. V gave up 0 bases and J gave up 0 bases, with 10 bases separating them. The CDR3 protein is CASSLSGGRSTDTQYF. The CDR3 DNA sequence: TGTGCCAGCAGTTTATCGGGGGGGCGGAGCACAGATACGCAGTATTTT.

This clonotype has more than one count but fewer than ten. This chain connects TRBV28 to TRBJ2-7; D is tentatively TRBD1 or TRBD2 (5 bases each). V lost 2 bases and J 5 bases, leaving 16 bases between the germline ends. Germline values: CDR1 MDHEN, CDR2 SYDVKM. The CDR3 contains 15 residues. DNA of the CDR3: TGTGCCAGCAGTTTAGACCGGGACGCGAGCGACGAGCAGTACTTC. It yields the protein CASSLDRDASDEQYF.

This clonotype was picked up a small number of times. Its ends do not fully match the called genes, so a read error is possible. This chain uses TRBV12-3 or TRBV12-4 with TRBJ1-6; TRBD1 might be the D (5 bases). The CDR3 runs 12 residues. As DNA, the CDR3 is TGTGCCAGCAGCGCCGGGGGTCCATCCCTCGTCTTT. Translated: CASSAGGPSLVF.

This clonotype was counted between two and nine times. V is TRBV15 and J is TRBJ2-4; D possibly matches TRBD1 or TRBD2 (6 bases each). V lost 0 bases to trimming and J lost 0 bases, with 18 bases between them. CDR3 size: 19 residues. CDR1 and CDR2 (germline): LNHNV, YYDKDF (reference sequence). CDR3 sequence reads: CATSRDLVVGGLAKNIQYF. CDR3 nucleotides: TGTGCCACCAGCAGAGATCTTGTGGTAGGGGGACTAGCCAAAAACATTCAGTACTTC.

This clonotype was observed a few times. V is TRBV7-2 and J is TRBJ2-7, with TRBD1 matching over 9 bases. The germline CDR1 and CDR2 sequences are SGHTA and FQGNSA. The CDR3 is 15 residues long. V lost 4 bases and J lost 2; bases outside the gene matches: 6. In nucleotides, the CDR3 is TGTGCCAGCAGCTCCGGGACAGGGTTTCCCTACGAGCAGTACTTC. Residues: CASSSGTGFPYEQYF.

This clonotype was detected ten times or more. The chain joins TRBV4-2 to TRBJ2-2, with D perhaps matching TRBD1 or TRBD2 (6 bases each). Germline loops: CDR1 LGHNA, CDR2 YNFKEQ. The CDR3 is 17 amino acids. Between the trimmed V and J ends, which lost 3 bases and 6 bases, there was a span of 20 bases. CDR3 sequence (DNA): TGTGCCAGCAGCCACCCCGTCGGGGCGAGGGGGGCCGGGGAGCTGTTTTTT. Translated: CASSHPVGARGAGELFF.

This clonotype was detected many times. V is TRBV27 and J is TRBJ2-7; 11 nucleotides agree with TRBD1. The CDR3 length is 14 residues. V lost 6 bases and J lost 3; bases outside the gene matches: 4. Per germline, CDR1 MNHEY and CDR2 SMNVEV (reference sequence). Written as DNA, the CDR3 is TGTGCCAGCAGCTCCGGGACAGGGGGCTACGAGCAGTACTTC. Residues: CASSSGTGGYEQYF.

The CDR3 DNA follows: TGTGCCAGCAGTAGCCCGACAGGGCTCCTTGACGAGCAGTACTTC. Translated, it gives CASSSPTGLLDEQYF. V is TRBV6-2 or TRBV6-3 and J is TRBJ2-7, with 7 bases matching TRBD1. The germline gives CDR1 MNHEY, CDR2 SVGEGT. The length of the CDR3 is 15 residues. With 5 bases clipped from V and 5 bases from J, the junction kept 12 bases outside the gene matches.

This clonotype turned up a few times. The chain recombines TRBV24-1 with TRBJ2-3, with D uncertain. V gave up 4 bases and J gave up 5 bases, with 9 bases separating them. CDR3 length equals 13 residues. Germline assignment: CDR1 KGHDR and CDR2 SFDVKD. CDR3: CATSDLGGDTQYF. DNA of the CDR3: TGTGCCACCAGTGACCTCGGTGGAGATACGCAGTATTTT.

The rearrangement links TRBV12-3 or TRBV12-4 to TRBJ2-1; no firm D call. The CDR3 sequence is 11 residues long. Trimming left V 6 bases short and J 10 bases short, with 10 bases between. This CDR3 is CASRATVEQFF. CDR3 nucleotide sequence: TGTGCCAGCAGAGCCACAGTGGAGCAGTTCTTC.

The chain carries TRBV7-3 and TRBJ2-3; TRBD2 is a possible D gene (6 bases). V lost 2 bases to trimming and J lost 0 bases, with 9 bases between them. This CDR3 spans 15 amino acids. Germline V CDR1 and CDR2: SGHTA, FQGTGA. CDR3 in DNA: TGTGCCAGCAGCTTATACGGGGGAAGCACAGATACGCAGTATTTT. Its protein product is CASSLYGGSTDTQYF.

In this sample, this clonotype turned up a few times. V usage is TRBV6-1 and J usage is TRBJ1-5; D is ambiguous. The CDR3 has 13 amino acids. Per the germline V gene, CDR1 is MNHNS and CDR2 is SASEGT. Deletions cut 2 bases from V and 4 bases from J, with 6 bases between. CDR3 sequence reads: CASSEWANQPQHF. In nucleotides, the CDR3 is TGTGCCAGCAGTGAATGGGCAAATCAGCCCCAGCATTTT.

This clonotype showed up many times. The V call is TRBV5-1, the J call TRBJ1-1; no definite D call. V was shortened by 0 bases and J by 0 bases, with 6 bases between the two germline ends. The CDR3 covers 14 residues. The germline V gene has CDR1 SGHRS and CDR2 YFSETQ. In DNA, the CDR3 is TGCGCCAGCAGCTTGGCTCGGTTGAACACTGAAGCTTTCTTT. Its translation is CASSLARLNTEAFF.

This clonotype was counted a few times. The gene calls are TRBV12-3 or TRBV12-4 and TRBJ2-5; 7 bases are shared with TRBD1. The CDR3 has 14 residues. V shed 7 bases and J 3 bases; nucleotides not matched to a gene: 8. The chain's CDR3 is CASTDRVPEETQYF. CDR3 bases: TGTGCCAGCACCGACAGGGTCCCTGAAGAGACCCAGTACTTC.

There are many counts of this clonotype. One end of the junction does not line up with germline, which may come from a read error. The V gene is TRBV27, the J gene TRBJ2-1; 7 bases agree with TRBD1. The CDR3 length is 12 residues. Germline V gene data show CDR1 as MNHEY and CDR2 as SMNVEV (reference sequence). As DNA, the CDR3 is TGTGCCAGCAGTCGAGAACCGGGACAGTGGCTCTTC. Its translation is CASSREPGQWLF.

This clonotype occurred many times. The chain joins TRBV12-3 or TRBV12-4 to TRBJ1-5; D might be TRBD1 (5 bases). Trimming removed 5 bases at V and 0 bases at J, with 11 bases between. CDR3 length: 15 amino acids. This CDR3 reads CASSPTGDSNQPQHF. In DNA, the CDR3 is TGTGCCAGCAGTCCTACAGGAGATAGCAATCAGCCCCAGCATTTT.

In its sample, this clonotype was seen a few times. The CDR3 here is CASSTTDRKLFF. DNA for the CDR3: TGTGCCAGCAGCACAACCGACAGAAAACTGTTTTTT. This chain connects TRBV5-6 to TRBJ1-4; D is possibly TRBD1 (5 bases). Trimming took 4 bases from V and 10 from J, leaving 11 bases between them. Germline CDR1 SGHDT, CDR2 YYEEEE. The CDR3 is 12 amino acids.

This rearrangement joins TRBV7-9 to TRBJ2-3; D is unresolved. V was trimmed by 1 base and J by 4 bases, leaving 12 bases between them. The CDR3 consists of 15 residues. Per the germline V gene, CDR1 is SEHNR and CDR2 is FQNEAQ (reference sequence). The CDR3 bases are TGTGCCAGCAGCTTAGAAACGCAGGTTGCAGATACGCAGTATTTT. Residues: CASSLETQVADTQYF.

There are a few counts of this clonotype. This chain joins TRBV7-9 and TRBJ1-4; perhaps TRBD1 as D (6 bases). V was clipped by 6 bases and J by 6 bases, with 14 bases between them. Looked up from germline, CDR1 is SEHNR and CDR2 is FQNEAQ (reference sequence). The CDR3 contains 14 residues. CDR3 nucleotide sequence: TGTGCCAGCAGACAACAGGGTAGGGATGAAAAACTGTTTTTT. This codes for CASRQQGRDEKLFF.